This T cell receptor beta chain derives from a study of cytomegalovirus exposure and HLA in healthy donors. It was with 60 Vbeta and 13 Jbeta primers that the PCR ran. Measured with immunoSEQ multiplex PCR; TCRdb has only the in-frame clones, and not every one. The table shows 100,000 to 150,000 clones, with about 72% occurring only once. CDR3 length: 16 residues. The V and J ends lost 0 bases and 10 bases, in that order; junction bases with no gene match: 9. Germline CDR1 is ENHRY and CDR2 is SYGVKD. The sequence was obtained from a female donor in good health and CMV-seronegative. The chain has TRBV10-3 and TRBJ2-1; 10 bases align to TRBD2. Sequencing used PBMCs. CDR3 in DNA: TGTGCCATCAGTGAGTCCCCGCTAGCGGGAGAAGGGGAGCAGTTCTTC. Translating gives CAISESPLAGEGEQFF.